This T cell receptor beta chain stems from a study of blood T cell repertoires in COVID-19. Between the trimmed V and J ends, which lost 3 bases and 0 bases, there was a span of 7 bases. CDR3 length equals 15 residues. Germline-derived CDR1 and CDR2 are KGHDR and SFDVKD. Original handling: Amplified reference gene primers provided the basis for estimating nucleated cell counts. Libraries were prepared by immunoSEQ multiplex PCR; TCRdb keeps only in-frame clonotypes and omits some of them. D and trimming come from the DNA, and the V and J calls and clone size come from that table. The sample holds fewer than 150,000 clones, 70% to 85% seen once.

The V and J genes are TRBV24-1 and TRBJ1-4, with D unclear. The source of this sequence is a man aged 45-60 years with acute or convalescent COVID-19. The sample consisted of peripheral blood. CDR3 in amino acids: CATSDPTTTNEKLFF. CDR3 sequence (DNA): TGTGCCACCAGTGATCCTACCACAACTAATGAAAAACTGTTTTTT.